These 16 T cell receptor beta chains were sequenced from one sample in a study of T cells in Graves' hyperthyroidism and ophthalmopathy. RNA transcripts yielded amplified TCR beta CDR3 regions. TCR CDR3 regions were first amplified by RT-PCR with HTBI primers. TCRdb ran MiXCR on the multiplex PCR reads and lists one entry per CDR3 protein. The data contain about 350,000 distinct CDR3 sequences, roughly 13% of them seen just once; the ten biggest clones take up 20% to 25%. Sample: blood. The receptors were sampled from a woman younger than 45 with Graves' hyperthyroidism.

Details on this clonotype: It may be a read error: a sequence one base away is much more abundant. Since the CDR3 does not end with the conserved phenylalanine or tryptophan, this likely comes from a read error. The chain carries TRBV29-1 and TRBJ1-1; D gene unclear. V shed 1 base and J shed 3 bases, with 12 bases lying between them. This CDR3 has 14 amino acids. Per the germline V gene, CDR1 is SQVTM and CDR2 is ANQGSEA. In DNA, the CDR3 is TGCAGCGTTGAAGCCCCGGACGACGACACTGAAGCTTTCCTT. As protein: CSVEAPDDDTEAFL.

This clonotype appeared many times. The chain is built from TRBV28 and TRBJ1-4, with TRBD1 as a possible D gene (5 bases). This CDR3 has 15 residues. V was pared by 4 bases and J by 6 bases, with 15 bases between. Germline CDR1 and CDR2: MDHEN and SYDVKM. CDR3 sequence reads: CASSSEGARHEKLFF. CDR3 in DNA: TGTGCCAGCAGTTCCGAAGGGGCGCGTCATGAAAAACTGTTTTTT.

This clonotype was seen repeatedly, ten times or more. The V and J genes are TRBV6-1 and TRBJ1-5; no clear D gene. Trimming removed 1 base from V and 4 bases from J, with 5 bases in between. CDR3 length equals 13 residues. Germline assignment: CDR1 MNHNS and CDR2 SASEGT. CDR3 bases: TGTGCCAGCAGTGAAGTCGGAAATCAGCCCCAGCATTTT. It codes for CASSEVGNQPQHF.

This clonotype was observed at least ten times. V is TRBV5-1 and J is TRBJ2-1; D is perhaps TRBD1 (6 bases). The germline gives CDR1 SGHRS, CDR2 YFSETQ. CDR3 length: 14 amino acids. Trimming removed 4 bases from V and 3 bases from J, with 11 bases in between. The CDR3 nucleotides are TGCGCCAGCAGCCCTACACAGGGCTACAATGAGCAGTTCTTC. It yields the protein CASSPTQGYNEQFF.

Only a few counts were recorded for this clonotype. J is TRBJ1-1 and V is TRBV27; perhaps TRBD1 as D (5 bases). Trimming cost V 5 bases and J 2 bases, with 12 bases left between them. The CDR3 contains 14 residues. The V gene's germline CDR1 is MNHEY and CDR2 SMNVEV (reference sequence). In DNA, the CDR3 is TGTGCCAGCAGTCCAGTGGGGCCAAACACTGAAGCTTTCTTT. Protein sequence: CASSPVGPNTEAFF.

This clonotype was seen a handful of times. The chain joins TRBV20-1 to TRBJ2-5, with 14 positions matching TRBD2. This CDR3 is 15 amino acids long. The V segment lost 6 bases and the J segment 5 bases; nucleotides outside the gene matches: 8. Germline lookup yields CDR1 DFQATT and CDR2 SNEGSKA (reference sequence). CDR3 protein: CSAPTSGRAVETQYF. CDR3 coding DNA: TGCAGTGCCCCGACTAGCGGGAGGGCCGTGGAGACCCAGTACTTC.

This clonotype was observed at least ten times. The V call is TRBV12-3 or TRBV12-4, the J call TRBJ2-2, with D perhaps assigned TRBD1 or TRBD2 (6 bases each). The CDR3 has 16 amino acids. Trimming removed 7 bases from V and 4 bases from J, with 19 bases in between. The CDR3 DNA reads TGTGCCAGCACGAGGGGGTTTGCGGAGGGCACCGGGGAGCTGTTTTTT. It encodes CASTRGFAEGTGELFF.

About this clonotype: A much larger clone sits a single nucleotide away, making a read error possible. The CDR3 sequence: CASSLGGEGQPHHF. The CDR3 DNA is TGCGCCAGCAGCTTGGGGGGAGAGGGTCAGCCCCATCATTTT. V and J are TRBV5-1 and TRBJ1-5, with D hard to call. The germline V gene encodes CDR1 SGHRS and CDR2 YFSETQ. The CDR3 spans 14 residues.

The chain couples TRBV20-1 to TRBJ2-5; D possibly matches TRBD1 or TRBD2 (6 bases each). This CDR3 contains 15 residues. Trimming removed 3 bases from V and 5 bases from J, with 19 bases in between. Germline loops: CDR1 DFQATT, CDR2 SNEGSKA (reference sequence). The DNA of the CDR3 is TGCAGTGCTAGTAGGTCCGGGGGCGTTCAGGAGACCCAGTACTTC. This encodes CSASRSGGVQETQYF.

This clonotype showed up many times. The J gene is TRBJ2-7, the V gene TRBV9; D gene uncertain. Germline CDR1 reads SGDLS; CDR2 reads YYNGEE. This CDR3 is built from 14 residues. The ends were cut back, 2 bases at V and 3 bases at J, with 12 bases in the middle. Written as DNA, the CDR3 is TGTGCCAGCAGCGTTGACGGTCAATTCTACGAGCAGTACTTC. This codes for CASSVDGQFYEQYF.

This clonotype was observed at least ten times. V usage is TRBV28 and J usage is TRBJ1-2, with TRBD1 as a possible D gene (5 bases). The CDR3 extends over 15 amino acids. Germline V gene sequence: CDR1 MDHEN, CDR2 SYDVKM. V lost 3 bases, J lost 9 bases, and 20 bases lay in between. CDR3 sequence (DNA): TGTGCCAGCAGTTTTCAGGGCGGCCGTAAGTTACGCTACACCTTC. This gives the protein CASSFQGGRKLRYTF.

The chain combines TRBV11-3 with TRBJ2-1, with D maybe TRBD2 (6 bases). With 0 bases removed from V and 8 bases from J, the gap between germline ends came to 20 bases. The CDR3 runs to 17 residues. CDR1 and CDR2 from the germline V gene are SGHNT and YENEEA. CDR3 coding DNA: TGTGCCAGCAGCTTAGACCCAGGAGGGCCTCTTGGACATGAGCAGTTCTTC. The encoded protein is CASSLDPGGPLGHEQFF.

This clonotype appeared many times. The gene calls are TRBV20-1 and TRBJ2-7, with 7 bases matching TRBD2. The CDR3 sequence is 18 residues long. V trimming: 0 bases; J trimming: 2 bases; junction bases outside the gene matches: 16. The germline CDR1 and CDR2 sequences are DFQATT and SNEGSKA (reference sequence). This chain's CDR3 is CSARDRGGRPGLTYEQYF. The CDR3 DNA follows: TGCAGTGCTAGAGATAGGGGTGGGCGCCCGGGACTAACCTACGAGCAGTACTTC.

V is TRBV6-1 and J is TRBJ2-5; tentatively, D is TRBD1 (6 bases). The V end was cut by 6 bases, the J end by 4 bases, with 18 bases between. The CDR3 sequence is 15 residues long. Germline-derived CDR1 and CDR2 are MNHNS and SASEGT. CDR3: CASSWGPGTPETQYF. The CDR3 DNA follows: TGTGCCAGCAGCTGGGGGCCCGGGACCCCAGAGACCCAGTACTTC.

In this sample, this clonotype turned up many times. The chain joins TRBV3-1 to TRBJ2-1; D is uncertain. The germline CDR1 and CDR2 sequences are LGHDT and YNNKEL (reference sequence). The CDR3 is made up of 13 amino acids. The V gene lost 0 bases and the J gene lost 7 bases, with 7 bases spanning the gap. The CDR3: CASSQDRPNEQFF. CDR3 DNA: TGTGCCAGCAGCCAAGATCGCCCTAATGAGCAGTTCTTC.

This clonotype was recorded many times. This rearrangement joins TRBV11-2 to TRBJ2-1; D call uncertain. V lost 1 base and J 0 bases, leaving 7 bases between the germline ends. Germline CDR1 and CDR2: SGHAT and FQNNGV. CDR3 length: 15 amino acids. CDR3 sequence: CASSLVRRSYNEQFF. The CDR3 DNA reads TGTGCCAGCAGCTTAGTAAGGCGCTCCTACAATGAGCAGTTCTTC.